These 4 T cell receptor beta chains share one sample of origin, sequenced in a study of T-cell memory formation after mild COVID-19 (dated by TCRdb to the early 2020s). The method was 5' RACE. For sequencing, an Illumina NovaSeq 6000 was employed. TCRdb redid the processing of the public reads, applying fastp at Q25 and MiXCR, and retained in-frame beta chains. Each CDR3 protein appears once, grouped with its most common genes and DNA. Recorded for this sample are 400,000 or so distinct CDR3 sequences; around 18% of them occurred a single time. 7.5% to 9.5% of the sample is taken by the ten largest. The sequenced sample was PBMCs or a T cell subset sorted from them (not recorded which). The receptors here all came from an adult woman who had mild COVID-19 (a few samples of this study predate the infection). The sample titles of this study are shuffled in the database, so cell type and time point are left out; the donor was told from shared clones.

The chain employs TRBV6-5 and TRBJ2-3, with 8 bases that match TRBD2. In germline, CDR1 is MNHEY, CDR2 SVGAGI. After removal of 3 bases from V and 2 bases from J, the junction contained 10 bases not matched to a gene. The CDR3 sequence is 17 residues long. As DNA, the CDR3 is TGTGCCAGCAGTTATCGATTCGGGGGGGCCTCCACAGATACGCAGTATTTT. Its protein is CASSYRFGGASTDTQYF.

This clonotype has just a few counts. The V call is TRBV7-9, the J call TRBJ1-2; D remains unclear. V dropped 1 base and J dropped 4 bases, with 13 bases sitting between them. Germline V gene lookup returns CDR1 SEHNR and CDR2 FQNEAQ (reference sequence). The CDR3 consists of 15 residues. Written as DNA, the CDR3 is TGTGCCAGCAGCTTAGAGGGCACCCTAACCTATGGCTACACCTTC. Translating gives CASSLEGTLTYGYTF.

This chain connects TRBV4-3 to TRBJ2-7; possibly TRBD2 for D (5 bases). This CDR3 is 16 amino acids long. V was cut by 4 bases and J by 0 bases, with 16 bases left in between. The germline V gene has CDR1 LGHNA and CDR2 YSLEER. CDR3 sequence (DNA): TGCGCCAGCAGCCGAGGGTGGGCGGACTTCTCCTACGAGCAGTACTTC. This codes for CASSRGWADFSYEQYF.

The rearrangement uses TRBV2 and TRBJ2-5, with a tentative D call TRBD2 (5 bases). This CDR3 region has 13 residues. Trimming left V 6 bases short and J 2 bases short, with 10 bases between. Germline V gene lookup returns CDR1 SNHLY and CDR2 FYNNEI. The DNA of the CDR3 is TGTGCCAGCAGGTCGGACTTACAAGAGACCCAGTACTTC. It translates to CASRSDLQETQYF.